This TCR beta chain was identified during a study of technical replicates of blood from a handful of donors. Using immunoSEQ multiplex PCR, the repertoire was profiled, and TCRdb retains in-frame clones only, with some absent. The repertoire has 65,000 to 80,000 clones, around 92% of them found once; the top ten carry 0.37%. V dropped 6 bases and J dropped 2; count of bases not matched to a gene: 17. Germline V gene lookup returns CDR1 MGHRA and CDR2 YSYEKL. CDR3 length: 19 amino acids. This TCR was recovered from a human donor in good health. Sequencing was done on a sample of T cells isolated from PBMCs. This chain links TRBV4-1 with TRBJ2-7, with 12 bases lining up with TRBD2. The CDR3 nucleotides read TGCGCCAGCAGTTTCGACCCCGGGACTAGCGGGCAACGCCCCTACGAGCAGTACTTC. Amino acid sequence: CASSFDPGTSGQRPYEQYF.